The source of this T cell receptor (beta chain) is a study of blood T cell repertoires in COVID-19. About the study: Acute and convalescent COVID-19 samples came from the United States, Italy and Spain. In each case, the material was cDNA or gDNA derived from T cells, B-cell-depleted T cells, or PBMCs.

Authors' methods: Amplification of reference gene primers was used by the study to estimate nucleated cell counts. Repertoires were generated with immunoSEQ multiplex PCR, while TCRdb's copy carries only in-frame clones and drops some. V and J calls and clone size come straight from that table; D and trimming were deduced from the DNA. The data hold 150,000 to 200,000 clones, with approximately 88% observed a single time. Per germline, CDR1 SGHRS and CDR2 YFSETQ. This CDR3 has 14 amino acids. The junction had 4 bases not matched to a gene; V was cut back by 1 base and J by 4 bases. This clonotype was obtained from a man aged 60-69 years with acute or convalescent COVID-19. This chain uses TRBV5-1 with TRBJ2-7; 8 positions agree with TRBD1. Sequences were obtained from peripheral blood. This CDR3 reads CASSLLGQGYEQYF. The CDR3 DNA reads TGCGCCAGCAGCTTGCTCGGACAGGGTTACGAGCAGTACTTC.